Listed here are 8 T cell receptor beta chains from one sample, sequenced in a study of OX40 agonist ivuxolimab in advanced cancers. The table came from immunoSEQ multiplex PCR; TCRdb's copy has only in-frame clones and leaves some out. The repertoire includes around 62,000 clones, about 91% of them detected once, and 0.3% to 0.35% sits in the top ten. The starting material was CD4+ or CD8+ T cells sorted from blood, obtained in a trial of the OX40 agonist ivuxolimab. These receptors originate from an adult with an advanced solid tumor such as melanoma, head and neck, liver or kidney cancer.

The CDR3 sequence: CASSSRLVSGANVLTF. CDR3 nucleotide sequence: TGTGCCAGCAGTTCTCGACTAGTCTCTGGGGCCAACGTCCTGACTTTC. This chain connects TRBV6-5 to TRBJ2-6; D perhaps matches TRBD2 (6 bases). Germline values: CDR1 MNHEY, CDR2 SVGAGI. The CDR3 covers 16 residues. Trimming cost V 4 bases and J 0 bases, with 10 bases left between them.

The CDR3 reads CASSLNLAGASYNEQFF. The CDR3 DNA follows: TGTGCCAGCAGCCTAAACCTAGCGGGAGCTTCCTACAATGAGCAGTTCTTC. This sequence joins TRBV28 and TRBJ2-1; TRBD2 matches 10 bases. Germline CDR1 is MDHEN and CDR2 is SYDVKM. J was trimmed by 1 base and V by 6 bases; bases with no gene match: 9. The CDR3 extends over 17 amino acids. Drawing the rest from reference TRBV28 and TRBJ2-1, the complete variable domain is DVKVTQSSRYLVKRTGEKVFLECVQDMDHENMFWYRQDPGLGLRLIYFSYDVKMKEKGDIPEGYSVSREKKERFSLILESASTNQTSMYLCASSLNLAGASYNEQFFGPGTRLTVL.

V usage is TRBV6-6 and J usage is TRBJ1-1, with D possibly matching TRBD1 (6 bases). CDR3 length: 14 residues. Germline V gene lookup returns CDR1 MNHNY and CDR2 SVGAGI (reference sequence). Deletions cut 4 bases from V and 4 bases from J, with 13 bases between. CDR3 sequence reads: CASSSSTGLTEAFF. CDR3 nucleotide sequence: TGTGCCAGCAGTTCGAGTACAGGGCTCACTGAAGCTTTCTTT.

This chain joins TRBV10-2 and TRBJ1-5; 9 bases map to TRBD1. This CDR3 spans 14 amino acids. The J segment lost 4 bases and the V segment lost 7 bases, leaving 5 bases of the junction unmatched. CDR1 is WSHSY and CDR2 is SAAADI in the germline V gene. Here the CDR3 DNA reads TGCGCCAGCATGGGACAGGGAGTGAATCAGCCCCAGCATTTT. It yields the protein CASMGQGVNQPQHF.

V gene TRBV12-5 combines with J gene TRBJ2-5, with D possibly TRBD1 on 5 matching bases. The J call is doubtful: the DNA matches TRBJ2-7 better. In germline, CDR1 is LGHNT, CDR2 FRNRAP. The CDR3 consists of 14 residues. This CDR3 is CASGLETGAYEQYF. The CDR3 nucleotides read TGTGCTAGTGGTTTGGAGACTGGGGCTTACGAGCAGTACTTC.

The chain recombines TRBV18 with TRBJ1-3, with D possibly matching TRBD1 (5 bases). The CDR3 is 16 residues long. Trimming removed 1 base from V and 1 base from J, with 11 bases in between. CDR1 and CDR2 from the germline V gene are KGHSH and LQKENI. The CDR3 sequence: CASSPQQVFSGNTIYF. The CDR3 coding sequence is TGTGCCAGCTCACCACAACAGGTCTTTTCTGGAAACACCATATATTTT.

The chain combines TRBV15 with TRBJ1-3; 9 nucleotides match TRBD1. Germline-derived CDR1 and CDR2 are LNHNV and YYDKDF (reference sequence). V gave up 9 bases and J gave up 0 bases; unmatched junction bases: 9. This CDR3 has 16 residues. DNA for the CDR3: TGTGCCACGGGGAGGGGGGACAGGGACTCTGGAAACACCATATATTTT. Amino acid sequence: CATGRGDRDSGNTIYF.

V is TRBV14 and J is TRBJ2-3; TRBD2 agrees at 11 bases. The CDR3 loop spans 17 amino acids. CDR1 SGHDN and CDR2 FVKESK come from the germline V gene. V was pared by 1 base and J by 5 bases, with 8 bases of the junction left unmatched. CDR3 loop: CASSQAALAGGGDTQYF. The CDR3 DNA follows: TGTGCCAGCAGCCAAGCGGCTTTAGCGGGAGGGGGAGATACGCAGTATTTT.